The 30 T cell receptor beta chains below all came from one sample that was sequenced in a study of cytomegalovirus exposure and HLA in healthy donors. The repertoire was sequenced with immunoSEQ multiplex PCR; TCRdb's copy has only in-frame clones and lacks some. Among about 130,000 clones listed, 82% were seen once. What was sequenced was PBMCs. These receptors all stem from a young man in good health and CMV-seropositive.

The chain carries TRBV2 and TRBJ1-5; no clear D. Germline V gene data show CDR1 as SNHLY and CDR2 as FYNNEI. CDR3 size: 19 residues. The V end was cut by 2 bases, the J end by 4 bases, with 24 bases between. The CDR3 region is CASSEPTYRGIIANQPQHF. The CDR3 bases are TGTGCCAGCAGTGAACCAACGTACCGCGGTATAATAGCAAATCAGCCCCAGCATTTT.

This clone was found once. The J gene is TRBJ1-2, the V gene TRBV29-1; TRBD1 agrees at 8 bases. Germline V CDR1 and CDR2: SQVTM, ANQGSEA. After removal of 3 bases from V and 6 bases from J, the junction contained 9 bases not matched to a gene. CDR3 size: 14 residues. CDR3 residues: CSVDETGGRDGYTF. DNA of the CDR3: TGCAGCGTTGATGAAACAGGGGGGAGGGATGGCTACACCTTC.

The rearrangement joins TRBV5-4 to TRBJ2-7; D might be TRBD2 (5 bases). Per the germline V gene, CDR1 is SGHNT and CDR2 is YYREEE (reference sequence). Trimming stripped 4 bases from V and 4 bases from J, with 15 bases between. This CDR3 has 14 amino acids. The CDR3 nucleotides are TGTGCCAGCAGCCTGCGGACTGGGCGATACGAGCAGTACTTC. Protein: CASSLRTGRYEQYF. Filled out from reference TRBV5-4 and TRBJ2-7, the complete variable domain reads ETGVTQSPTHLIKTRGQQVTLRCSSQSGHNTVSWYQQALGQGPQFIFQYYREEENGRGNFPPRFSGLQFPNYSSELNVNALELDDSALYLCASSLRTGRYEQYFGPGTRLTVT.

The chain employs TRBV7-3 and TRBJ2-1, with 12 bases fitting TRBD2. The CDR3 has 16 residues. The junction had 4 bases not matched to a gene; V was cut back by 5 bases and J by 2 bases. CDR1 and CDR2 (germline): SGHTA, FQGTGA. The CDR3 region has the DNA TGTGCCAGCAGCCGGACTAGCGGGGCCGCCTACAATGAGCAGTTCTTC. It specifies CASSRTSGAAYNEQFF.

The CDR3 DNA is TGCGCCAGCAGCGCGGCGACAGGAAACTATGGCTACACCTTC. Translation gives CASSAATGNYGYTF. The rearrangement uses TRBV5-1 and TRBJ1-2; tentatively, D is TRBD1 (6 bases). V gave up 4 bases and J gave up 2 bases, with 12 bases separating them. Looked up from germline, CDR1 is SGHRS and CDR2 is YFSETQ. This CDR3 is built from 14 residues.

This chain connects TRBV4-2 to TRBJ1-2, with D perhaps TRBD1 (6 bases). CDR3 length: 16 residues. CDR1 and CDR2 from the germline V gene are LGHNA and YNFKEQ. With 0 bases removed from V and 5 bases from J, the gap between germline ends came to 16 bases. The CDR3 is CASSQEVEQGVYGYTF. In DNA, the CDR3 is TGTGCCAGCAGCCAAGAGGTGGAACAGGGAGTGTATGGCTACACCTTC.

The chain recombines TRBV15 with TRBJ1-2; D is possibly TRBD1 (5 bases). Trimming took off 0 bases at V and 0 bases at J, with 8 bases between the two ends. CDR3 length equals 15 residues. In germline, CDR1 is LNHNV, CDR2 YYDKDF (reference sequence). The CDR3 region is CATSRETGANYGYTF. In DNA, the CDR3 is TGTGCCACCAGCAGAGAAACAGGAGCTAACTATGGCTACACCTTC. The whole variable domain, filled in from reference TRBV15 and TRBJ1-2, reads DAMVIQNPRYQVTQFGKPVTLSCSQTLNHNVMYWYQQKSSQAPKLLFHYYDKDFNNEADTPDNFQSRRPNTSFCFLDIRSPGLGDTAMYLCATSRETGANYGYTFGSGTRLTVV.

This clone has just one count. CDR3 sequence (DNA): TGTGCCAGCAGTCGACAGGGGTGGACCTACGAGCAGTACTTC. Amino acid sequence: CASSRQGWTYEQYF. The chain has TRBV6-1 and TRBJ2-7; 8 bases are a match to TRBD1. The CDR3 has 14 amino acids. The V segment lost 5 bases and the J segment 2 bases; nucleotides outside the gene matches: 5. Per the germline V gene, CDR1 is MNHNS and CDR2 is SASEGT.

The chain combines TRBV18 with TRBJ1-3; TRBD1 might be the D (5 bases). Germline loops: CDR1 KGHSH, CDR2 LQKENI. The CDR3 sequence is 13 residues long. V lost 3 bases, J lost 5 bases, and 8 bases lay in between. In DNA, the CDR3 is TGTGCCAGCTCACCGACGGACAGAAACACCATATATTTT. Translating it yields CASSPTDRNTIYF.

This sequence joins TRBV29-1 and TRBJ2-7; 7 bases fit TRBD1. Trimming cost V 6 bases and J 2 bases; bases outside gene matches: 10. The germline V gene has CDR1 SQVTM and CDR2 ANQGSEA. The CDR3 length is 14 residues. The CDR3 region is CSVLRQGGTYEQYF. For the CDR3, the DNA is TGCAGCGTATTAAGACAGGGTGGGACCTACGAGCAGTACTTC.

Here the CDR3 reads CASSTGESRADYTF. DNA of the CDR3: TGTGCCAGTAGCACCGGGGAATCAAGGGCGGACTACACCTTC. This rearrangement joins TRBV19 to TRBJ1-2; unclear D gene. The germline V gene encodes CDR1 LNHDA and CDR2 SQIVND (reference sequence). Trimming pared 6 bases from V and 10 bases from J, leaving 21 bases between. There are 14 residues in the CDR3.

The chain uses TRBV6-6 and TRBJ1-2; possible D gene TRBD1, 5 bases. The CDR3 is 13 residues long. Germline V lookup: CDR1 MNHNY, CDR2 SVGAGI (reference sequence). Trimming took 5 bases from V and 4 from J, leaving 11 bases between them. CDR3 nucleotide sequence: TGTGCCAGCAGTGCACAGGTGCCCTATGGCTACACCTTC. Translated: CASSAQVPYGYTF.

The chain couples TRBV9 to TRBJ2-3, with D possibly being TRBD2 (6 bases). The CDR3 is 15 amino acids. CDR1 is SGDLS, CDR2 YYNGEE, per germline. Trimming pared 0 bases from V and 1 base from J, leaving 9 bases between. CDR3 in amino acids: CASSVDGSGTDTQYF. The CDR3 DNA reads as TGTGCCAGCAGCGTAGACGGGAGTGGCACAGATACGCAGTATTTT.

The chain links TRBV18 to TRBJ1-2, with D unclear. The germline V and J ends were trimmed by 2 bases and 4 bases, with 8 bases remaining between them. CDR3 length: 13 amino acids. The germline V gene encodes CDR1 KGHSH and CDR2 LQKENI. The CDR3, as DNA: TGTGCCAGCTCACCAGTCTCCCTCTATGGCTACACCTTC. Translating it yields CASSPVSLYGYTF.

The V call is TRBV5-4, the J call TRBJ2-5; 9 bases line up with TRBD2. Trimming removed 0 bases from V and 5 bases from J; junction bases left unmatched: 5. The CDR3 spans 15 residues. Germline-derived CDR1 and CDR2 are SGHNT and YYREEE (reference sequence). The CDR3 region has the DNA TGTGCCAGCAGCTTGGAGGCGGGGGGGTGGGAGACCCAGTACTTC. Protein: CASSLEAGGWETQYF.

The chain employs TRBV14 and TRBJ1-6; TRBD1 might be the D (5 bases). The V end lost 0 bases, the J end lost 1 base, and 13 bases lay between the germline ends. This CDR3 is 18 amino acids long. Germline V lookup: CDR1 SGHDN, CDR2 FVKESK. The CDR3 region is CASSQDRGGESYNSPLHF. CDR3 in DNA: TGTGCCAGCAGCCAAGACCGGGGGGGAGAATCCTATAATTCACCCCTCCACTTT.

This chain connects TRBV9 to TRBJ2-1, with TRBD2 as a possible D gene (5 bases). The CDR3 has 15 residues. CDR1 SGDLS and CDR2 YYNGEE come from the germline V gene. Trimming pared 0 bases from V and 2 bases from J, leaving 9 bases between. The DNA for the CDR3 is TGTGCCAGCAGCGTAGAGTCGGGAACCTACAATGAGCAGTTCTTC. The encoded protein is CASSVESGTYNEQFF.

The V call is TRBV6-4, the J call TRBJ1-1; D is uncertain. V lost 2 bases and J lost 1, with 8 bases in between. Germline CDR1 reads MRHNA; CDR2 reads SNTAGT. CDR3 length: 14 amino acids. The CDR3 sequence: CASSDTDRNTEAFF. The DNA for the CDR3 is TGTGCCAGCAGTGACACAGATCGGAACACTGAAGCTTTCTTT.

The chain recombines TRBV7-6 with TRBJ2-5, with 7 bases fitting TRBD1. CDR3 length: 15 residues. The V and J ends lost 1 base and 5 bases, in that order; junction bases with no gene match: 7. CDR1 SGHVS and CDR2 FNYEAQ come from the germline V gene. The DNA of the CDR3 is TGTGCCAGCAGCTTAGGAGTAGGGGGCTACGAGACCCAGTACTTC. Protein product: CASSLGVGGYETQYF. The whole variable domain, remainder taken from reference TRBV7-6 and TRBJ2-5, is GAGVSQSPRYKVTKRGQDVALRCDPISGHVSLYWYRQALGQGPEFLTYFNYEAQQDKSGLPNDRFSAERPEGSISTLTIQRTEQRDSAMYRCASSLGVGGYETQYFGPGTRLLVL.

V is TRBV2 and J is TRBJ2-1; a possible D gene is TRBD2 (6 bases). V lost 6 bases to trimming and J lost 5 bases, with 14 bases between them. This CDR3 has 14 residues. Germline values: CDR1 SNHLY, CDR2 FYNNEI. CDR3: CASRDTGLHNEQFF. DNA of the CDR3: TGTGCCAGCAGAGATACGGGACTGCACAATGAGCAGTTCTTC.

The V and J genes are TRBV30 and TRBJ2-1; 7 positions agree with TRBD2. The CDR3 is 14 residues long. Trimming removed 4 bases from V and 3 bases from J; junction bases left unmatched: 6. CDR1 and CDR2 (germline): GTSNPN, SVGIG (reference sequence). CDR3 residues: CAWTIGGSYNEQFF. CDR3 nucleotides: TGTGCCTGGACAATCGGCGGGAGCTACAATGAGCAGTTCTTC.

The rearrangement uses TRBV5-6 and TRBJ1-1; D gene uncertain. Germline values: CDR1 SGHDT, CDR2 YYEEEE. This CDR3 region has 11 residues. V was pared by 4 bases and J by 5 bases, with 6 bases between. CDR3 in DNA: TGTGCCAGCAGCCTCGCGACTGAAGCTTTCTTT. Its translation: CASSLATEAFF.

The V call is TRBV11-2, the J call TRBJ2-7; D may be TRBD1 (5 bases). CDR3 length equals 15 residues. The V end was cut by 1 base, the J end by 0 bases, with 10 bases between. Germline CDR1 and CDR2: SGHAT and FQNNGV. The CDR3 is CASSLVGPVSYEQYF. The CDR3 nucleotides are TGTGCCAGCAGCTTAGTGGGGCCAGTCTCCTACGAGCAGTACTTC.

This clone was recorded a few times. The gene calls are TRBV9 and TRBJ2-3; possibly TRBD1 for D (6 bases). Trimming took off 1 base at V and 6 bases at J, with 15 bases between the two ends. The germline V gene encodes CDR1 SGDLS and CDR2 YYNGEE. The CDR3 covers 15 residues. This CDR3 reads CASSVRTGYPDTQYF. As DNA, the CDR3 is TGTGCCAGCAGCGTACGAACAGGGTACCCCGATACGCAGTATTTT.

V and J are TRBV6-5 and TRBJ2-2; the D gene is possibly TRBD2 (6 bases). Germline V gene lookup returns CDR1 MNHEY and CDR2 SVGAGI. CDR3 length: 13 residues. Trimming pared 5 bases from V and 9 bases from J, leaving 13 bases between. The CDR3 sequence is CASSGHGTRELFF. The CDR3 DNA sequence: TGTGCCAGCAGTGGCCACGGGACTCGGGAGCTGTTTTTT.

The rearrangement links TRBV30 to TRBJ2-2; no clear D. The V and J ends lost 3 bases and 7 bases respectively, with 12 bases between them. Germline V CDR1 and CDR2: GTSNPN, SVGIG (reference sequence). This CDR3 has 13 residues. The CDR3 loop is CAWSSGAGGELFF. CDR3 sequence (DNA): TGTGCCTGGAGCTCTGGAGCTGGCGGGGAGCTGTTTTTT.

This clone was picked up one time. The chain uses TRBV5-4 and TRBJ2-5, with 9 bases lining up with TRBD2. The CDR3 runs 18 residues. V gave up 4 bases and J gave up 4 bases; unmatched junction bases: 17. Looked up from germline, CDR1 is SGHNT and CDR2 is YYREEE (reference sequence). CDR3 nucleotides: TGTGCCAGCAGCCCCTCGATTGGGACTAGCCACCGAGGAGAGACCCAGTACTTC. Translating it yields CASSPSIGTSHRGETQYF. Combining the CDR3 with reference TRBV5-4 and TRBJ2-5 gives the whole variable domain ETGVTQSPTHLIKTRGQQVTLRCSSQSGHNTVSWYQQALGQGPQFIFQYYREEENGRGNFPPRFSGLQFPNYSSELNVNALELDDSALYLCASSPSIGTSHRGETQYFGPGTRLLVL.

The gene calls are TRBV6-6 and TRBJ2-1, with D possibly matching TRBD1 (6 bases). The CDR3 totals 16 residues. With 0 bases removed from V and 1 base from J, the gap between germline ends came to 10 bases. The V gene's germline CDR1 is MNHNY and CDR2 SVGAGI (reference sequence). The CDR3 region has the DNA TGTGCCAGCAGTTACTCAGGACAGCCTTCCTACAATGAGCAGTTCTTC. Its translation: CASSYSGQPSYNEQFF.

The chain combines TRBV10-3 with TRBJ1-2, with 10 positions matching TRBD1. Germline CDR1 reads ENHRY; CDR2 reads SYGVKD. With V trimmed by 7 bases and J by 13 bases, 15 bases remained unmatched. The CDR3 sequence is 14 residues long. CDR3 bases: TGTGCCATCACCCCCGGGACAGGGGCGTTCCTGAGCACCTTC. Residues: CAITPGTGAFLSTF.

There are a few counts of this clone. This chain joins TRBV6-1 and TRBJ2-7, with TRBD1 matching 9 bases. Germline-derived CDR1 and CDR2 are MNHNS and SASEGT. Trimming removed 7 bases from V and 5 bases from J; junction bases left unmatched: 12. The CDR3 runs 15 residues. In nucleotides, the CDR3 is TGTGCCAGCACTCCCAGGGGACAGGGAAAGGACGAGCAGTACTTC. Translating it yields CASTPRGQGKDEQYF.